These 5 T cell receptor beta chains originate from one sample sequenced in a study of shared clonotypes between healthy human individuals. The table came from immunoSEQ multiplex PCR; TCRdb's copy has only in-frame clones and leaves some out. Here the sample spans about 490,000 clones, over 65% being singletons. Sequenced: PBMCs. The receptors here all came from a woman in her thirties or forties in good health. Some clones in this sample may be carry-over from other donors' samples.

This chain uses TRBV29-1 with TRBJ1-1, with 10 bases identical to TRBD1. The CDR3 loop spans 13 amino acids. The J segment lost 11 bases and the V segment lost 6 bases, leaving 12 bases of the junction unmatched. From germline, CDR1 is SQVTM and CDR2 ANQGSEA. This chain's CDR3 is CSVKNTGTGVAFF. CDR3 sequence (DNA): TGCAGCGTGAAAAACACCGGGACAGGGGTCGCTTTCTTT.

V is TRBV19 and J is TRBJ2-5, with 10 bases matching TRBD1. Trimming at V came to 2 bases and at J to 1 base, leaving 1 base not matched to a gene. The germline V gene encodes CDR1 LNHDA and CDR2 SQIVND (reference sequence). This CDR3 region has 15 residues. The CDR3 spells CASSIRDRGQETQYF. Written as DNA, the CDR3 is TGTGCCAGTAGTATACGGGACAGGGGCCAAGAGACCCAGTACTTC. Drawing the rest from reference TRBV19 and TRBJ2-5, the complete variable domain is DGGITQSPKYLFRKEGQNVTLSCEQNLNHDAMYWYRQDPGQGLRLIYYSQIVNDFQKGDIAEGYSVSREKKESFPLTVTSAQKNPTAFYLCASSIRDRGQETQYFGPGTRLLVL.

About this clone: The sample has other DNA sequences that encode this CDR3 too. The chain is built from TRBV20-1 and TRBJ2-3; D assignment may be TRBD1 or TRBD2 (5 bases each). CDR1 and CDR2 (germline): DFQATT, SNEGSKA (reference sequence). Trimming left V 6 bases short and J 6 bases short, with 7 bases between. The CDR3 is 10 amino acids. The CDR3 nucleotides read TGCAGTGCGGGGACGGATACGCAGTATTTT. Translated: CSAGTDTQYF.

This chain links TRBV7-2 with TRBJ2-1, with D hard to call. The CDR3 contains 16 residues. CDR1 SGHTA and CDR2 FQGNSA come from the germline V gene. V was trimmed by 1 base and J by 0 bases, leaving 10 bases between them. The CDR3 sequence: CASSLDGASSYNEQFF. In nucleotides, the CDR3 is TGTGCCAGCAGCTTAGATGGCGCCAGCTCCTACAATGAGCAGTTCTTC.

The genes are TRBV27 and TRBJ2-3; D possibly corresponds to TRBD2 (5 bases). Trimming cost V 8 bases and J 2 bases, with 11 bases left between them. The CDR3 contains 13 residues. Germline CDR1 reads MNHEY; CDR2 reads SMNVEV (reference sequence). This CDR3 reads CASSGEFTDTQYF. Here the CDR3 DNA reads TGTGCCAGCTCCGGGGAGTTCACAGATACGCAGTATTTT.